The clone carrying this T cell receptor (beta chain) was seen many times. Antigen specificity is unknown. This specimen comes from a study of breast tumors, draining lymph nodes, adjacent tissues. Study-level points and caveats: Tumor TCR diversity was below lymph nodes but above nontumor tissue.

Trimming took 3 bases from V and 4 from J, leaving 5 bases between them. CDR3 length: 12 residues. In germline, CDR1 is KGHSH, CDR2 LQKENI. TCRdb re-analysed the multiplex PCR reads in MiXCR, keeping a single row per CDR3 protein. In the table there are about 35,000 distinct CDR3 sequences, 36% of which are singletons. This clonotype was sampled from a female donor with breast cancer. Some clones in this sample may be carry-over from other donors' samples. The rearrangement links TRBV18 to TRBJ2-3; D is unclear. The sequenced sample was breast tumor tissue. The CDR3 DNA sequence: TGTGCCAGCTCACCCCCAGCAGATACGCAGTATTTT. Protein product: CASSPPADTQYF.